The T cell receptor beta chain under discussion was sequenced for a study of T-cell reconstitution after alpha-beta-depleted transplantation in children (dated by TCRdb to 2016 to 2017). Turning to the overall study: T-cell immune reconstitution after TCRalphabeta/CD19-depleted allogeneic hematopoietic cell transplantation in children was quantitatively tracked in the study by means of TCR repertoire profiling. The study at large found these results: The apparently early alphabetaT-cell count recovery about two months after transplant was reportedly dependent on only several hundred rapidly expanded clones derived from non-depleted graft cells. The frequencies of hyperexpanded clones fell over the following months, and after one year, T-cell counts and TCRbeta diversity were mostly attributed to newly produced T cells. In some patients, the high TCRbeta diversity seen at day 60 was put down to recipient T cells and intrathymic progenitors that had survived conditioning.

The treatment or condition label on this specimen signifies: allogeneic hematopoietic cell transplantation with graft depleted of TCRalphabeta T cells and CD19 B cells. The children who served as transplant recipients had been given grafts of TCRalphabeta/CD19-depleted allogeneic hematopoietic cells. This clonotype appeared a few times. Its antigen is currently not known. No clone much larger than this one lies a single base away; base qualities are absent. The library was built by means of PCR. The sequencing machine was an Illumina HiSeq 2500. TCR library preparation used molecular barcoding, with unique molecular identifiers applied to normalize quantification of the TCRbeta repertoire. TCRdb's own reprocessing of the public reads used fastp at Q25 and MiXCR and kept productive beta chains. Rows with one shared CDR3 protein collapse into an entry with the most common genes and DNA. The sample records about 90,000 distinct CDR3 sequences, 15% of which are singletons. Around a fifth of the sample is in the top ten clones.

The source material was PBMCs, mostly from graft donor cells, sampled 180 days after TCRalphabeta/CD19-depleted stem cell transplant. The TCR comes from a male patient aged 2 to 10 who had a stem cell transplant for acute lymphoblastic leukemia, so the T cells may come from the graft donor.

The bases read TGTGCCAGCAGCCCTACATTCCTGAGCTCCTACGAGCAGTACTTC. Its coded protein is CASSPTFLSSYEQYF. The sequence is built from TRBV12-3 or TRBV12-4 and TRBJ2-7, with no reliable assignment of the D segment. The CDR3 contains 15 residues, cysteine and phenylalanine counted. Only the CDR3 part of the read is kept: 45 bases, read in frame from the first base. V lost 6 bases and J lost 0 bases; the stretch between them is 15 bases long.